This T cell receptor beta chain was identified during a study of siplizumab effects on memory and regulatory T cells. On this clone itself: Its specificity is not known.

The data were produced by immunoSEQ multiplex PCR, yet TCRdb's version contains in-frame clones alone and is incomplete. In the table there are about 100,000 clones, about 93% of which are singletons. The V gene's germline CDR1 is SGHDN and CDR2 FVKESK. The V end was cut by 3 bases, the J end by 7 bases, with 10 bases between. CDR3 length equals 13 residues. Study outcomes and limitations: Memory cells seemed less diverse than naive T cells, which also seemed major contributors to the alloresponse.

The sample was non-Treg CD4+ T cells sorted from blood. The V gene is TRBV14, the J gene TRBJ1-5; D gene unclear. This TCR came from a human donor in good health. The CDR3 loop is CASSQGKGQPQHF. As DNA, the CDR3 is TGTGCCAGCAGCCAGGGGAAGGGACAGCCCCAGCATTTT.